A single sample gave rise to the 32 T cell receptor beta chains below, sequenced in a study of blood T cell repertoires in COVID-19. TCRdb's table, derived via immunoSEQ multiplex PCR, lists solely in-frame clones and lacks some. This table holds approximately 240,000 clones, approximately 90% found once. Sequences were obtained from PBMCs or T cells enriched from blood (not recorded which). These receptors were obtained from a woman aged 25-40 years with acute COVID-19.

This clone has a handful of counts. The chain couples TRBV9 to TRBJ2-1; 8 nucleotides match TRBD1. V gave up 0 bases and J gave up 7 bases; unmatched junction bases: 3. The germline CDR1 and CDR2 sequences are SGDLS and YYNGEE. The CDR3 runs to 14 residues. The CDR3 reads CASSVDGTGNEQFF. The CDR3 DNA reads TGTGCCAGCAGCGTAGACGGGACAGGTAATGAGCAGTTCTTC.

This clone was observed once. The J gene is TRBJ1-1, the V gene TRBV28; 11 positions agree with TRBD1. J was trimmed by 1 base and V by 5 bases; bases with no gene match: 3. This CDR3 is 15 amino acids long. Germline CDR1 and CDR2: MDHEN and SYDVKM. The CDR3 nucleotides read TGTGCCAGCAGTAGGGGACAGGGGGAGAACACTGAAGCTTTCTTT. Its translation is CASSRGQGENTEAFF.

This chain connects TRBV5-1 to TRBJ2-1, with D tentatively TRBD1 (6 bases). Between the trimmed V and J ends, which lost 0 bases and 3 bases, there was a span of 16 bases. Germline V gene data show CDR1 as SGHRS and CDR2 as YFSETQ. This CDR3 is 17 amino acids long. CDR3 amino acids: CASSLGRQVGSYNEQFF. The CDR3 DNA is TGCGCCAGCAGCTTGGGGAGACAGGTGGGGAGCTACAATGAGCAGTTCTTC.

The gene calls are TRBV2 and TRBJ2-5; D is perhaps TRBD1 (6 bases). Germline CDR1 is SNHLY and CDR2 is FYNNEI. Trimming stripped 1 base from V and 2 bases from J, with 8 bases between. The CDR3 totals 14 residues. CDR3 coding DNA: TGTGCCAGCAGTGAAGGTACAGGGCAAGAGACCCAGTACTTC. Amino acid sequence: CASSEGTGQETQYF.

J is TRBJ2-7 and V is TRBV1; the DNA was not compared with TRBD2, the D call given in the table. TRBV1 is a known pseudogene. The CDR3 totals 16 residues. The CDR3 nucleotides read TGCACCAGCAGCCAAGTCAGACTAGCGAGAACCTACGAGCAGTACTTC. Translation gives CTSSQVRLARTYEQYF.

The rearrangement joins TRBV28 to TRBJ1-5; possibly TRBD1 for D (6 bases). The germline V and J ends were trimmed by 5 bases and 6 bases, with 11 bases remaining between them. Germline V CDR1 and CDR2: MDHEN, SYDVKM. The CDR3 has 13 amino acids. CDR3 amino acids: CASSPQGVQPQHF. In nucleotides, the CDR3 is TGTGCCAGCAGTCCACAGGGAGTTCAGCCCCAGCATTTT.

The CDR3 here is CSVLVPGQGANSNTGELFF. The CDR3 bases are TGCAGCGTTCTAGTACCGGGACAGGGGGCCAACTCAAACACCGGGGAGCTGTTTTTT. The J gene is TRBJ2-2, the V gene TRBV29-1; TRBD1 matches 12 bases. Losses at the gene ends were 5 bases for V and 2 bases for J; bases not matched to a gene: 15. The CDR3 extends over 19 amino acids. CDR1 is SQVTM and CDR2 is ANQGSEA in the germline V gene.

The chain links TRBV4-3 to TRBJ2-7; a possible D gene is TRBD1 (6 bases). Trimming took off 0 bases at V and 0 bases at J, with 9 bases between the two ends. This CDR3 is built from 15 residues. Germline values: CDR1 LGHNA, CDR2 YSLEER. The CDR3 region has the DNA TGCGCCAGCAGCCAAGATGAGGGGGTCTCCTACGAGCAGTACTTC. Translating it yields CASSQDEGVSYEQYF.

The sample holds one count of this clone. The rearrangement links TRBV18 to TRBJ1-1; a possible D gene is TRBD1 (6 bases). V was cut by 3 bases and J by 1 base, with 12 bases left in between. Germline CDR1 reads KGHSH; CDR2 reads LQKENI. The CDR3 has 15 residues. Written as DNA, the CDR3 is TGTGCCAGCTCACCTACCGGGACACAGAACACTGAAGCTTTCTTT. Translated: CASSPTGTQNTEAFF.

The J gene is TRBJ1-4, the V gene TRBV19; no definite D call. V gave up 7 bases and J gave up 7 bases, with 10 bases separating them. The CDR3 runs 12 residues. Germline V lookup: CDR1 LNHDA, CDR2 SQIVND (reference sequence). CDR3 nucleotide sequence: TGTGCCAGTACCCTACTAGGTGAAAAACTGTTTTTT. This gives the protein CASTLLGEKLFF.

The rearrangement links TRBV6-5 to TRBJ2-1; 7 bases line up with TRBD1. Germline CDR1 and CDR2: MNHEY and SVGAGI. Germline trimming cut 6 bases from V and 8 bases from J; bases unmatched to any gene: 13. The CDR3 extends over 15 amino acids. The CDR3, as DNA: TGTGCCAGCAGCAGGACAGGCCCCTTCAGGGATGAGCAGTTCTTC. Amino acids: CASSRTGPFRDEQFF.

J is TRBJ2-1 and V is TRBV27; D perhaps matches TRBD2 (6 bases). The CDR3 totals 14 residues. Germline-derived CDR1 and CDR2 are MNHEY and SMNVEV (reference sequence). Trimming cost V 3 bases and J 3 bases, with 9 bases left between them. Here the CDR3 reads CASSLLGGYNEQFF. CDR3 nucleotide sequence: TGTGCCAGCAGTTTGTTGGGGGGCTACAATGAGCAGTTCTTC.

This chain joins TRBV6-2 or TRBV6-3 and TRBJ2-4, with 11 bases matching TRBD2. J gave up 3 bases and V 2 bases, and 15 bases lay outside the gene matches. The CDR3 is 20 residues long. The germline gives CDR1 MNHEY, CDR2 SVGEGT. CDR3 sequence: CASSYPFAVAGGPDKNIQYF. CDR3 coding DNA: TGTGCCAGCAGTTACCCATTTGCGGTAGCGGGAGGGCCAGACAAAAACATTCAGTACTTC.

The CDR3 region has the DNA TGCAGCGTTGCTCTAGCGGAACCCACTAGCACAGATACGCAGTATTTT. Protein: CSVALAEPTSTDTQYF. The chain combines TRBV29-1 with TRBJ2-3; TRBD2 matches at 7 bases. The CDR3 extends over 16 amino acids. V shed 4 bases and J 0 bases; nucleotides not matched to a gene: 10. Germline CDR1 is SQVTM and CDR2 is ANQGSEA.

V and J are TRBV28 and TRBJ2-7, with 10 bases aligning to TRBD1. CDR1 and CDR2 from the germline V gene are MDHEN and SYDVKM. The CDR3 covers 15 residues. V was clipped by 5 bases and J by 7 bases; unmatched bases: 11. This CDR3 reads CASSRPGTGVKEQYF. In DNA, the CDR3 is TGTGCCAGCAGTCGCCCCGGGACAGGGGTTAAAGAGCAGTACTTC.

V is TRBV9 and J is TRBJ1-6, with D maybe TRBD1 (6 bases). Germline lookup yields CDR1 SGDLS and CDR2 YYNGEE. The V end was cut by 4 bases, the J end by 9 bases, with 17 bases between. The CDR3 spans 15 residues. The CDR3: CASSTQTGVGSPLHF. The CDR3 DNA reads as TGTGCCAGCAGCACACAGACAGGTGTAGGTTCACCCCTCCACTTT.

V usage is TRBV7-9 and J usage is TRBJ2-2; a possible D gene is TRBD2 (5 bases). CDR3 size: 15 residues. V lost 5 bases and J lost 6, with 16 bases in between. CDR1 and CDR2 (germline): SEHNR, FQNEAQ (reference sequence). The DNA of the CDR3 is TGTGCCAGCAGCGGAAACCGGGGTTTTCCCGGGGAGCTGTTTTTT. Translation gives CASSGNRGFPGELFF. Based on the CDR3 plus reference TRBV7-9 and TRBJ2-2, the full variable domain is DTGVSQNPRHKITKRGQNVTFRCDPISEHNRLYWYRQTLGQGPEFLTYFQNEAQLEKSRLLSDRFSAERPKGSFSTLEIQRTEQGDSAMYLCASSGNRGFPGELFFGEGSRLTVL.

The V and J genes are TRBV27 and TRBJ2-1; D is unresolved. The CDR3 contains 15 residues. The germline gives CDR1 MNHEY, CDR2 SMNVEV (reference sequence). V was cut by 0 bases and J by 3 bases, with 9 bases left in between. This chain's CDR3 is CASSLSQVSYNEQFF. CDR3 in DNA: TGTGCCAGCAGTTTATCCCAGGTGAGCTACAATGAGCAGTTCTTC.

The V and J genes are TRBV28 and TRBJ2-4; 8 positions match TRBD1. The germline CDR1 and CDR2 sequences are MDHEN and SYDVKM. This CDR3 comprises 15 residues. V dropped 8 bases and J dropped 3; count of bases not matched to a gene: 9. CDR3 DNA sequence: TGTGCCAGCCTGAGCCCTACAGGGGGCAAAAACATTCAGTACTTC. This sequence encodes CASLSPTGGKNIQYF. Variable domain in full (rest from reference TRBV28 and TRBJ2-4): DVKVTQSSRYLVKRTGEKVFLECVQDMDHENMFWYRQDPGLGLRLIYFSYDVKMKEKGDIPEGYSVSREKKERFSLILESASTNQTSMYLCASLSPTGGKNIQYFGAGTRLSVL.

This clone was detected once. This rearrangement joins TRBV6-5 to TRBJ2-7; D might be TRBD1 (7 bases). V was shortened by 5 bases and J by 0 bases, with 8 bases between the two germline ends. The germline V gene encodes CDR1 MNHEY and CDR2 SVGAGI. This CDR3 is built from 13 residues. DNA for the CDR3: TGTGCCAGCAGTCAGGGGGGCTCCTACGAGCAGTACTTC. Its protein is CASSQGGSYEQYF.

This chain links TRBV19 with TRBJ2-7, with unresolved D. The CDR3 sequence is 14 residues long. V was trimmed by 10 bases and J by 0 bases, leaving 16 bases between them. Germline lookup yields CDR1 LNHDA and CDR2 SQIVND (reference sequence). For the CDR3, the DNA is TGTGCCACCAGACTGAACGGTGGCTCCTACGAGCAGTACTTC. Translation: CATRLNGGSYEQYF.

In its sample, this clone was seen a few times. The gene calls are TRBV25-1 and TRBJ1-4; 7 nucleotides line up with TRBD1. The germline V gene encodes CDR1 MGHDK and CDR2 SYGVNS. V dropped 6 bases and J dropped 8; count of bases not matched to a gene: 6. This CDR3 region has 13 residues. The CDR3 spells CASSRGGSEKLFF. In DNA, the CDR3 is TGTGCCAGCAGCCGAGGGGGCTCCGAAAAACTGTTTTTT.

The CDR3 region is CASSQGPQAGNTIYF. As DNA, the CDR3 is TGCGCCAGCAGCCAAGGACCACAGGCTGGAAACACCATATATTTT. The J gene is TRBJ1-3, the V gene TRBV4-1, with a tentative D call TRBD1 (5 bases). Germline CDR1 and CDR2: MGHRA and YSYEKL. V was cut by 1 base and J by 2 bases, with 9 bases left in between. This CDR3 region has 15 residues.

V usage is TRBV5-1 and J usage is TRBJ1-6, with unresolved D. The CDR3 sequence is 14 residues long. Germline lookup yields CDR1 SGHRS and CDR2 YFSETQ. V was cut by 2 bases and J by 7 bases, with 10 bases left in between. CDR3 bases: TGCGCCAGCAGCTTTACCCAGGCAAATTCACCCCTCCACTTT. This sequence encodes CASSFTQANSPLHF.

The CDR3 reads CASSGQSSNQPQHF. Written as DNA, the CDR3 is TGTGCCAGCAGCGGACAGTCTAGCAATCAGCCCCAGCATTTT. The rearrangement links TRBV6-5 to TRBJ1-5; maybe TRBD1 (6 bases). V lost 6 bases to trimming and J lost 0 bases, with 9 bases between them. The germline gives CDR1 MNHEY, CDR2 SVGAGI. The CDR3 is made up of 14 amino acids.

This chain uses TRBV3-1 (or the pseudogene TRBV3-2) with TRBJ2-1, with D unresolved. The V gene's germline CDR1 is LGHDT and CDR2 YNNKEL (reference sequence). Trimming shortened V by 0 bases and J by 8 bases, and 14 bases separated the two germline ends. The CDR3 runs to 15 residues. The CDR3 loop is CASSQETARPYEQFF. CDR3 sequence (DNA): TGTGCCAGCAGCCAAGAAACAGCCCGCCCCTATGAGCAGTTCTTC.

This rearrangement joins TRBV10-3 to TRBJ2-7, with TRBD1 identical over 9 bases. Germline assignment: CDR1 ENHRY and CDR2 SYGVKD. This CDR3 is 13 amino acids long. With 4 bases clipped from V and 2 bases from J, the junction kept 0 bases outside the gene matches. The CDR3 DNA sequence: TGTGCCATCAGTGGGGACAGGGCCTACGAGCAGTACTTC. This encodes CAISGDRAYEQYF.

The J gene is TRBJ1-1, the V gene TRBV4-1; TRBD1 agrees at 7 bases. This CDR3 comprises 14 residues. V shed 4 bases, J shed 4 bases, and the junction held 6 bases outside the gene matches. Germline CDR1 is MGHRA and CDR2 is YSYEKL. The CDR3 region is CASSPTGVITEAFF. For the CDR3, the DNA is TGCGCCAGCAGCCCAACAGGGGTAATCACTGAAGCTTTCTTT.

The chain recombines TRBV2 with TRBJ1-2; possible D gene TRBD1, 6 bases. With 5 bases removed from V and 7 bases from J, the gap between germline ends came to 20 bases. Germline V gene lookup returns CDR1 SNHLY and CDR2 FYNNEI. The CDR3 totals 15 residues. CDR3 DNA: TGTGCCAGCAGTCCAGCCGGGACAACCAGCGGTGGCTACACCTTC. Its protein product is CASSPAGTTSGGYTF.

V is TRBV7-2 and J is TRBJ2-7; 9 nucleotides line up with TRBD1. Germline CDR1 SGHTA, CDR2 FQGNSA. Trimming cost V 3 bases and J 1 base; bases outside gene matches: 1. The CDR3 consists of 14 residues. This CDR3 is CASSLDRGSYEQYF. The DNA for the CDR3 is TGTGCCAGCAGCTTGGACAGGGGTTCCTACGAGCAGTACTTC.

CDR3 DNA: TGTGCCAGCTCACCGGACAGGGCGGGTGAAAAACTGTTTTTT. Protein: CASSPDRAGEKLFF. This chain connects TRBV18 to TRBJ1-4, with 8 positions matching TRBD1. V trimming: 3 bases; J trimming: 7 bases; junction bases outside the gene matches: 4. Germline V gives CDR1 KGHSH, CDR2 LQKENI. The CDR3 has 14 amino acids.

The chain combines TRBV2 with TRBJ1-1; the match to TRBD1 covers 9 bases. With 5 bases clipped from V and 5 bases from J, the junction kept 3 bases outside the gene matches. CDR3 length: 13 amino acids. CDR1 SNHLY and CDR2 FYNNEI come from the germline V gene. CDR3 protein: CASSPGQGTEAFF. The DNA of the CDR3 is TGTGCCAGCAGTCCTGGACAGGGGACTGAAGCTTTCTTT.